This record covers a single T cell receptor beta chain. The antigen it recognizes is unknown. No base qualities exist here, and no much larger clone lies one base off it. The cysteine opens and the phenylalanine closes a CDR3 of 11 amino acids. The DNA shown is the 33-base CDR3, in frame from base 1. V is reduced by 5 bases and J by 10 bases, leaving a spacing of 11 bases between them. Per the germline V gene, SGHTA is the CDR1 and FQGNSA is the CDR2. The data derive from a study of Ad26.COV2.S vaccination and SARS-CoV-2 variants (dated by TCRdb to the early 2020s). For the study in its entirety: Vaccine-arm donors came from COV1001, a multicentre, randomized, double-blind, placebo-controlled phase I-IIa trial of Ad26.COV2.S in healthy adults. Ad26.COV2.S was administered intramuscularly at a dose of 5x10^10 or 1x10^11 viral particles, either as one shot or as two shots given 56 days apart. Sequencing of the TCRbeta repertoire served to evaluate the specificity and breadth of SARS-CoV-2-reactive T cell receptors following Ad26.COV2.S vaccination. A total of about 30 samples were included in the TCR-sequenced set, comprising around 19 Ad26.COV2.S vaccine recipients, 5 placebo recipients and 8 SARS-CoV-2 convalescent individuals. Trial participants were randomized into five groups of five, in which low-dose or high-dose Ad26.COV2.S was given once or twice, or placebo was given on both occasions. Investigators remained blinded to trial group allocation during experiments and outcome assessment.

The treatment or condition tag for this specimen amounts to: about 20 received Ad26.COV2.S at low or high dose, single or two shots; several received placebo; per-sample allocation not given. Repertoires of vaccine and placebo recipients were sequenced from samples taken on day 63 after the first injection. In Cohort 1b, about two dozen adults aged 18-55 years were enrolled at a single site in Boston, USA, between 29 July and 7 August 2020. Ad26.COV2.S was a replication-incompetent adenovirus type 26 vector expressing a prefusion-stabilized SARS-CoV-2 spike protein from the original Wuhan strain. Overall study outcomes, separate from this receptor: Substantial breadth of spike-specific CD8+ and CD4+ T cell responses was reported after vaccination. The study was not powered to compare responses between vaccine doses or regimens. The authors noted that total T cell responses may have been underestimated by the TCR breadth and depth analyses. Ad26.COV2.S recipients had higher spike-specific TCR breadth than placebo recipients (P = 0.0014). Non-spike TCR breadth was comparable between vaccine and placebo recipients, consistent with the vaccine containing only spike.

TCRbeta CDR3 regions were sequenced with the immunoSEQ Assay. After extraction, genomic DNA underwent amplification by bias-controlled multiplex PCR, followed by high-throughput sequencing. The paper's data handling went like this. Collapsing and filtering of sequences were performed to quantify the absolute abundance of each unique TCRbeta CDR3 region. T cell fraction was estimated by normalizing TCRbeta template counts to usable DNA, which was measured by amplifying reference genes present in all nucleated cells. Repertoire TCRs were annotated as SARS-CoV-2-specific when V gene, CDR3 amino acid sequence and J gene were exactly matched to a known reactive TCR set. MIRA supplied the reference SARS-CoV-2 TCR set, which was filtered for enrichment in COVID-19-positive ImmuneCODE repertoires so that public or cross-reactive TCRs were removed. Using the MIRA antigens, annotated TCRs were further analysed by specific ORF or by position within an ORF. Breadth was defined as annotated unique rearrangements over total unique productive rearrangements; depth was the summed frequency of those rearrangements. Two-sided Wilcoxon rank-sum tests were applied when comparing TCR breadth between groups. This immuneACCESS table, as held by TCRdb, lists in-frame sequences with V and J called but not all clones. Of the missing ones, under half trace to an unresolved V gene in checked studies; the others have no known cause. The DNA was the basis for D and trimming; V, J and clone size are from that table. The sample records about 680,000 clones, roughly 90% of which are singletons. Together, the top ten hold approximately 1.5% of the sample.

This sequence uses TRBV7-2 and TRBJ2-5; the D gene is possibly TRBD2, with 5 bases matching. The receptor comes from a person aged 18 to 59 who received the Ad26.COV2.S COVID-19 vaccine or a placebo. The sample here was peripheral blood, taken in a trial of Ad26.COV2.S vaccine versus placebo. In nucleotides, the sequence is TGTGCCAGCAGCCCCATCCGGGACCAGTACTTC. Protein translation: CASSPIRDQYF.